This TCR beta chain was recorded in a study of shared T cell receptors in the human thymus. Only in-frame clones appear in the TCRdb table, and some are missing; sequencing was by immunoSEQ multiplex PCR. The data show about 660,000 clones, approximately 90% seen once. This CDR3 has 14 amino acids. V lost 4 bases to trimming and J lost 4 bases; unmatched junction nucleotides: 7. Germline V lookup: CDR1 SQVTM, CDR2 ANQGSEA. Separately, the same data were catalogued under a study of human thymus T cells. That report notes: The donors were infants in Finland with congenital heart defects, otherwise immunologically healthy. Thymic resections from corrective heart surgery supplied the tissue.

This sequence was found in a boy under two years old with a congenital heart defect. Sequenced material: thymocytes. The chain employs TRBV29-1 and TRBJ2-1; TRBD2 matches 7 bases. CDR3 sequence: CSVAFERGYNEQFF. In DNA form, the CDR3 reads TGCAGCGTTGCTTTCGAGCGGGGATACAATGAGCAGTTCTTC.